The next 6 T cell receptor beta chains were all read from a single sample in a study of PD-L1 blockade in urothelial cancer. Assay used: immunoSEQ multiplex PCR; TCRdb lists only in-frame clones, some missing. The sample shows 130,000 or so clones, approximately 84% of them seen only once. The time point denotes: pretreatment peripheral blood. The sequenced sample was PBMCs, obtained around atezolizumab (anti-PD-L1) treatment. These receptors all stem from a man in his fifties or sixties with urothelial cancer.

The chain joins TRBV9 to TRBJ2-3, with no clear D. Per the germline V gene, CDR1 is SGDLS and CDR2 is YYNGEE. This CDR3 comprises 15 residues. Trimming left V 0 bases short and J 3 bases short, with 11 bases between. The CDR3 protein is CASSVAPGGTDTQYF. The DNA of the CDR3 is TGTGCCAGCAGCGTAGCTCCCGGCGGTACAGATACGCAGTATTTT. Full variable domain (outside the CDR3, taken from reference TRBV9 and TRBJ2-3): DSGVTQTPKHLITATGQRVTLRCSPRSGDLSVYWYQQSLDQGLQFLIQYYNGEERAKGNILERFSAQQFPDLHSELNLSSLELGDSALYFCASSVAPGGTDTQYFGPGTRLTVL.

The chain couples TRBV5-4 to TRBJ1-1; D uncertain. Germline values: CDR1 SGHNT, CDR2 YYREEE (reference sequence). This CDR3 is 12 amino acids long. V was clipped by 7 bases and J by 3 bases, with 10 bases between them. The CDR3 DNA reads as TGTGCCAGCGAGAATCAGGACACTGAAGCTTTCTTT. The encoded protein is CASENQDTEAFF.

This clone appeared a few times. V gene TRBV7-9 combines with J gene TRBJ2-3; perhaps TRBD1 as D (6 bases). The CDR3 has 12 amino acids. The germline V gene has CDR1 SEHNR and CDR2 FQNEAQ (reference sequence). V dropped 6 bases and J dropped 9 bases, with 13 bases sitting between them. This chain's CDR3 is CASSQDSSTQYF. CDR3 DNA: TGTGCCAGCAGTCAGGACAGTAGCACGCAGTATTTT.

CDR3 amino acids: CASSSQGQLKGALHF. Here the CDR3 DNA reads TGTGCCAGCAGCTCCCAGGGACAGCTAAAGGGGGCCCTCCACTTT. This chain connects TRBV7-9 to TRBJ1-6; TRBD1 matches 7 bases. The germline V gene encodes CDR1 SEHNR and CDR2 FQNEAQ (reference sequence). The V gene end was trimmed by 4 bases and the J gene end by 14 bases; junction bases not matched to a gene: 14. The CDR3 extends over 15 amino acids.

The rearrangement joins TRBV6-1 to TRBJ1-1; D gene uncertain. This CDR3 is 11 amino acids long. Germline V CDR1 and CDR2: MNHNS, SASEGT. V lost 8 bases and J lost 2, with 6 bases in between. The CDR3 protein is CASLINTEAFF. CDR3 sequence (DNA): TGTGCCAGCCTAATTAACACTGAAGCTTTCTTT.

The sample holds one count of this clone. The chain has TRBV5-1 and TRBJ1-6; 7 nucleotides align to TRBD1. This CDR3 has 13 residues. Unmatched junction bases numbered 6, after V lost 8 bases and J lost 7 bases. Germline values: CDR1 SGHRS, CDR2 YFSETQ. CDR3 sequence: CASTGTENSPLHF. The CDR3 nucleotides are TGCGCCAGTACCGGGACAGAAAATTCACCCCTCCACTTT.